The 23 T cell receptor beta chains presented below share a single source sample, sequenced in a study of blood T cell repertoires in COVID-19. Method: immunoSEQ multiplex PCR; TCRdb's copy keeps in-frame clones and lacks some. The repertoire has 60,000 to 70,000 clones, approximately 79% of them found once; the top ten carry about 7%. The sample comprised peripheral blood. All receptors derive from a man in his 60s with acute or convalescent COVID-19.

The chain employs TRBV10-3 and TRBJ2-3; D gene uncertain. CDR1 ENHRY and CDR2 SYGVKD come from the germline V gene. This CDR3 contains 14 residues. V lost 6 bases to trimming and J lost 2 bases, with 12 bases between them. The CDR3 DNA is TGTGCCATCAGATCCCTCGGGTCCACAGATACGCAGTATTTT. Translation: CAIRSLGSTDTQYF.

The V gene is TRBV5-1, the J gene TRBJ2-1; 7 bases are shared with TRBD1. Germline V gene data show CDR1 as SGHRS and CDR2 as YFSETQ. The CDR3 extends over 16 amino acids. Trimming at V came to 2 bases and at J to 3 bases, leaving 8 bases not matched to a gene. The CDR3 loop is CASSFPGGPNYNEQFF. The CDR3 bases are TGCGCCAGCAGCTTCCCAGGGGGACCTAACTACAATGAGCAGTTCTTC.

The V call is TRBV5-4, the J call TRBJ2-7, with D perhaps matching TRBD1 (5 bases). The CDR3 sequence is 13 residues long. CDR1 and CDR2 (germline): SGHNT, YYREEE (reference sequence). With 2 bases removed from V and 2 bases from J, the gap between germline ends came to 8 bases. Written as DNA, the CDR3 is TGTGCCAGCAGCTTTTGGGGCCCCTACGAGCAGTACTTC. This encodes CASSFWGPYEQYF.

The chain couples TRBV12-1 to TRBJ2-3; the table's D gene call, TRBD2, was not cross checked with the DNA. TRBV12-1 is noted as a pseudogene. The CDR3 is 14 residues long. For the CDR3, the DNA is TGTGCCCGCTCCTTGTGGAGTAGCACAGATACGCAGTATTTT. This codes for CARSLWSSTDTQYF.

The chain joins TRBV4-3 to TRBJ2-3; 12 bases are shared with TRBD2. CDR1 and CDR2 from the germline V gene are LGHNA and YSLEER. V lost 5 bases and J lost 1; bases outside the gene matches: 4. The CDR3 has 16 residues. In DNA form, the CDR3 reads TGCGCCAGCAGCACCCGGACTAGCGGGGGCACAGATACGCAGTATTTT. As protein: CASSTRTSGGTDTQYF.

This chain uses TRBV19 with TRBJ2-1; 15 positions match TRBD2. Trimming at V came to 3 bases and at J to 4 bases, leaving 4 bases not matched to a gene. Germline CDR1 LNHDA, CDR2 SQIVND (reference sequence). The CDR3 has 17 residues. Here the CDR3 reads CASSIGTSGGRYNEQFF. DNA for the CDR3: TGTGCCAGTAGTATTGGGACTAGCGGGGGGCGGTACAATGAGCAGTTCTTC.

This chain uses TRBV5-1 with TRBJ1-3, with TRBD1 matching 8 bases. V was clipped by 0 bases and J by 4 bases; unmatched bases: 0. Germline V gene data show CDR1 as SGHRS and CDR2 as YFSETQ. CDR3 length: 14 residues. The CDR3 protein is CASSLGTGGNTIYF. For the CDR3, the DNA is TGCGCCAGCAGCTTGGGGACAGGGGGAAACACCATATATTTT.

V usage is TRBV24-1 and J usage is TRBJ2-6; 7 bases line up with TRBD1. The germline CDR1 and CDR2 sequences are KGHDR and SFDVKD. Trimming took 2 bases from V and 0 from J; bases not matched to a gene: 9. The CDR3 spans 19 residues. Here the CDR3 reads CATSDSGAGGSSGANVLTF. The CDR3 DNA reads TGTGCCACCAGTGATTCCGGTGCAGGGGGAAGCTCTGGGGCCAACGTCCTGACTTTC.

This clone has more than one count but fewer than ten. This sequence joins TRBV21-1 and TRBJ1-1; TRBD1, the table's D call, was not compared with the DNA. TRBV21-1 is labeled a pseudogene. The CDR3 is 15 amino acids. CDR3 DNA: TGTGCCAGCAGCAAAGCGTACACCCCGAACACTGAAGCTTTCTTT. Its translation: CASSKAYTPNTEAFF.

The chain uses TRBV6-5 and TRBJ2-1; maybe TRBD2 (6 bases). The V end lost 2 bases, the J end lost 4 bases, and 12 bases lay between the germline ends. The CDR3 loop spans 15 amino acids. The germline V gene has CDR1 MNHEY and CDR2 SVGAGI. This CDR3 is CASSYRAGLYNEQFF. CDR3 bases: TGTGCCAGCAGTTACCGAGCGGGCTTATACAATGAGCAGTTCTTC.

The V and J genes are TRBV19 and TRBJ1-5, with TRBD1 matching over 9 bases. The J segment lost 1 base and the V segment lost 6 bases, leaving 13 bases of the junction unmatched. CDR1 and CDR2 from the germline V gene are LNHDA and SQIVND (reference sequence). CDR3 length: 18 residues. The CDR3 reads CASRKRSQGARSNQPQHF. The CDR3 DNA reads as TGTGCCAGTAGAAAGCGGTCACAGGGGGCGCGGAGCAATCAGCCCCAGCATTTT.

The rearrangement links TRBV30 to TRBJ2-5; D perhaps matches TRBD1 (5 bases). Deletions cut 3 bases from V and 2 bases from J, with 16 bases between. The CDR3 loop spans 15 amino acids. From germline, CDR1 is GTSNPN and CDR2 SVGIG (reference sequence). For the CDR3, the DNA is TGTGCCTGGAGGGGAAAGGGGTTAGGGCAAGAGACCCAGTACTTC. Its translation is CAWRGKGLGQETQYF.

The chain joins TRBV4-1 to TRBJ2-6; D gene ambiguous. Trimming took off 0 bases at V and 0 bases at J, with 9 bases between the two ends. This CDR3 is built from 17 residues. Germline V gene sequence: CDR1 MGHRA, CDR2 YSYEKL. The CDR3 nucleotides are TGCGCCAGCAGCCAAGATATGGCAACCTCTGGGGCCAACGTCCTGACTTTC. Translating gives CASSQDMATSGANVLTF.

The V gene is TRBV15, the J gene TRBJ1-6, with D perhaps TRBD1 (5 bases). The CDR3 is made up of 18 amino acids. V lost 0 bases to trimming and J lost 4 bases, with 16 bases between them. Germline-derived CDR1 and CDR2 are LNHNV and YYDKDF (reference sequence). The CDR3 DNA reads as TGTGCCACCAGCAGAGATCGGTTGGGGGGGGGTTATAATTCACCCCTCCACTTT. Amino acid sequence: CATSRDRLGGGYNSPLHF.

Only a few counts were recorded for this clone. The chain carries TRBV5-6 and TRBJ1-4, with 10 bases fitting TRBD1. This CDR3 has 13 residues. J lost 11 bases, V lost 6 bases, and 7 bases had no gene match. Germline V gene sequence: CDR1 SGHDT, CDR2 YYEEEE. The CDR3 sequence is CASTHRQGAKLFF. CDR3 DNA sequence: TGTGCCAGCACCCATAGACAGGGGGCCAAACTGTTTTTT.

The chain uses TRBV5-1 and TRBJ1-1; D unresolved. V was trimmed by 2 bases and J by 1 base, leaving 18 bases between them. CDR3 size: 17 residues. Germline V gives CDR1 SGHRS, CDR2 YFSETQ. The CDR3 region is CASSFGSGGLRNTEAFF. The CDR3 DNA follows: TGCGCCAGCAGCTTCGGATCGGGCGGGCTTAGGAACACTGAAGCTTTCTTT.

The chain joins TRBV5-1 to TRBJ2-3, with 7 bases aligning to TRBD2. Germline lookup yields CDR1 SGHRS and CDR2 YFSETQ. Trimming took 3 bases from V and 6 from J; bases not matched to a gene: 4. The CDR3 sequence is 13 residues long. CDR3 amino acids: CASSSLGGDTQYF. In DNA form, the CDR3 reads TGCGCCAGCAGCTCCCTCGGGGGGGATACGCAGTATTTT.

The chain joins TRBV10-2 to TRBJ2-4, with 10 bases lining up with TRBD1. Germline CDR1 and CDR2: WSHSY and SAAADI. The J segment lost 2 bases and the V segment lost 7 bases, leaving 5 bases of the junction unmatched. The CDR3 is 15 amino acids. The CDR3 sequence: CASTGTGDSKNIQYF. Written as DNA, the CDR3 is TGCGCCAGCACCGGGACAGGGGATTCCAAAAACATTCAGTACTTC.

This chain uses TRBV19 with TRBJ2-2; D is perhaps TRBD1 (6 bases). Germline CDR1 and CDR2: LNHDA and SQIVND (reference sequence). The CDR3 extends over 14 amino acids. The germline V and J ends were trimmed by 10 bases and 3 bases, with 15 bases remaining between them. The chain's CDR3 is CATRDRTDTGELFF. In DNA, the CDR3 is TGTGCCACACGGGATAGGACAGACACCGGGGAGCTGTTTTTT.

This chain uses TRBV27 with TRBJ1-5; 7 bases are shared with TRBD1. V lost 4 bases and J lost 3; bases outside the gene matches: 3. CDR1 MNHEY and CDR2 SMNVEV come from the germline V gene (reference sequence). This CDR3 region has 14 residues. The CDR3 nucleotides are TGTGCCAGCAGTTCAACAGGGGTCAATCAGCCCCAGCATTTT. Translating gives CASSSTGVNQPQHF.

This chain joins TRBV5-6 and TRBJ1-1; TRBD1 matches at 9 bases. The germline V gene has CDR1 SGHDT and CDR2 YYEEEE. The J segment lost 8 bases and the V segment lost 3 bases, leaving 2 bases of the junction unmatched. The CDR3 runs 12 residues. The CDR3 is CASSWGTGEAFF. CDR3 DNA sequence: TGTGCCAGCAGCTGGGGGACAGGGGAAGCTTTCTTT.

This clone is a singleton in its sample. The CDR3 sequence: CASSSSARATETQYF. The CDR3 DNA reads as TGTGCCAGCAGTTCATCAGCCAGGGCAACGGAGACCCAGTACTTC. V gene TRBV6-5 combines with J gene TRBJ2-5; maybe TRBD1 (5 bases). Germline-derived CDR1 and CDR2 are MNHEY and SVGAGI. The CDR3 is made up of 15 amino acids. V shed 4 bases and J shed 5 bases, with 17 bases lying between them.

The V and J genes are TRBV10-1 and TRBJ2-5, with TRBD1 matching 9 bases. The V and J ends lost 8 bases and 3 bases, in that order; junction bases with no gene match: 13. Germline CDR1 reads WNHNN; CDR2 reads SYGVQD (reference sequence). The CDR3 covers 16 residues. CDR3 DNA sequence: TGCGCCAGCTCAAGTGGACAGGGGAGTTTGAAAGAGACCCAGTACTTC. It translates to CASSSGQGSLKETQYF.